Presented here are 27 T cell receptor beta chains from one specimen sequenced in a study of vaccination effects on CD4 cells after COVID-19. With the ViraFEST assay, the study expanded antigen-specific CD4+ T cells using viral peptide pools, then sequenced them. The culture ran for about 11 days, and then CD4+ T cells were isolated. The cohort was immunized with two doses of either the BNT162b2 or mRNA-1273 vaccine. Clones were sequenced by immunoSEQ multiplex PCR, and TCRdb holds only the in-frame ones, with some missing. The table lists 35,000 to 45,000 clones, almost 85% of them singletons, with less than 2% in the top ten. No cognate antigen is known for these TCRs. The sample was CD4+ T cells from PBMCs cultured with HCoV-NL63 spike peptides, taken after COVID-19 vaccination. These receptors came from a human donor who received a COVID-19 vaccine. Some clones in this sample may be carry-over from other donors' samples.

This rearrangement joins TRBV3-1 (or the pseudogene TRBV3-2) to TRBJ1-2; the D gene is possibly TRBD1 (6 bases). Looked up from germline, CDR1 is LGHDT and CDR2 is YNNKEL (reference sequence). The CDR3 has 13 amino acids. V was clipped by 4 bases and J by 5 bases, with 11 bases between them. The CDR3 sequence is CASSLQGPYGYTF. The CDR3 DNA reads as TGTGCCAGCAGCCTACAGGGTCCTTATGGCTACACCTTC.

The rearrangement uses TRBV29-1 and TRBJ1-1; 8 bases line up with TRBD1. The CDR3 is 13 amino acids. CDR1 is SQVTM, CDR2 ANQGSEA, per germline. Germline trimming cut 6 bases from V and 3 bases from J; bases unmatched to any gene: 6. The DNA for the CDR3 is TGCAGCGTCTGGGGACAGGCGTACACTGAAGCTTTCTTT. Protein: CSVWGQAYTEAFF.

This chain uses TRBV9 with TRBJ1-1; D remains unclear. Per germline, CDR1 SGDLS and CDR2 YYNGEE. The CDR3 spans 14 residues. Trimming took off 4 bases at V and 3 bases at J, with 13 bases between the two ends. DNA for the CDR3: TGTGCCAGCAGCCTCCGTCTCTTTGACACTGAAGCTTTCTTT. It is translated as CASSLRLFDTEAFF. The full variable domain, rest sourced from reference TRBV9 and TRBJ1-1, is DSGVTQTPKHLITATGQRVTLRCSPRSGDLSVYWYQQSLDQGLQFLIQYYNGEERAKGNILERFSAQQFPDLHSELNLSSLELGDSALYFCASSLRLFDTEAFFGQGTRLTVV.

In this sample, this clone turned up once. This chain uses TRBV18 with TRBJ1-4, with D maybe TRBD1 (5 bases). The CDR3 is 14 amino acids. V shed 6 bases and J shed 1 base, with 9 bases lying between them. Germline V gene data show CDR1 as KGHSH and CDR2 as LQKENI. CDR3 residues: CASSQQETNEKLFF. The CDR3 DNA reads as TGTGCCAGCTCCCAACAGGAAACTAATGAAAAACTGTTTTTT.

The chain employs TRBV9 and TRBJ2-3; 12 bases line up with TRBD2. The V segment lost 0 bases and the J segment 2 bases; nucleotides outside the gene matches: 10. The CDR3 has 19 residues. Looked up from germline, CDR1 is SGDLS and CDR2 is YYNGEE. As DNA, the CDR3 is TGTGCCAGCAGCGTAGAGAGCCTAGCGGGGGGGCGAAACACAGATACGCAGTATTTT. Translated, it gives CASSVESLAGGRNTDTQYF.

This clone turned up a few times. The genes are TRBV19 and TRBJ1-6; D not resolved. This CDR3 spans 13 amino acids. The germline CDR1 and CDR2 sequences are LNHDA and SQIVND (reference sequence). V lost 6 bases and J 6 bases, leaving 9 bases between the germline ends. The CDR3 loop reads CASRGRVNSPLHF. The CDR3 nucleotides read TGTGCCAGTAGGGGCAGAGTTAATTCACCCCTCCACTTT.

The J gene is TRBJ1-4, the V gene TRBV19; D unclear. Germline V gene data show CDR1 as LNHDA and CDR2 as SQIVND (reference sequence). The CDR3 is 14 amino acids. Trimming stripped 5 bases from V and 3 bases from J, with 10 bases between. The CDR3 DNA reads as TGTGCCAGTAGTTCCGGGGTGGCTAATGAAAAACTGTTTTTT. It encodes CASSSGVANEKLFF.

The chain has TRBV19 and TRBJ2-3; 7 positions match TRBD1. This CDR3 is 15 amino acids long. The V segment lost 7 bases and the J segment 0 bases; nucleotides outside the gene matches: 7. Germline V gene lookup returns CDR1 LNHDA and CDR2 SQIVND (reference sequence). This CDR3 is CASNPGTVSTDTQYF. CDR3 bases: TGTGCCAGTAACCCCGGGACAGTAAGCACAGATACGCAGTATTTT.

The chain joins TRBV5-1 to TRBJ2-2; D is unclear. V lost 0 bases to trimming and J lost 4 bases, with 10 bases between them. CDR3 length equals 15 residues. The V gene's germline CDR1 is SGHRS and CDR2 YFSETQ. CDR3 sequence (DNA): TGCGCCAGCAGCTTGGATGGGGTCCGCACCGGGGAGCTGTTTTTT. Protein product: CASSLDGVRTGELFF.

This clone was counted once. V gene TRBV2 combines with J gene TRBJ2-2; perhaps TRBD1 as D (5 bases). Germline V lookup: CDR1 SNHLY, CDR2 FYNNEI. V lost 5 bases and J lost 5, with 18 bases in between. The CDR3 covers 16 residues. DNA of the CDR3: TGTGCCAGCAGTCTCTCGGACACACAATGGACCGGGGAGCTGTTTTTT. Translated, it gives CASSLSDTQWTGELFF.

The CDR3 coding sequence is TGTGCCAGCAGTTACTCTGCTGGGCAGTTGAATGAGCAGTTCTTC. It specifies CASSYSAGQLNEQFF. This sequence joins TRBV6-6 and TRBJ2-1; D uncertain. CDR1 and CDR2 (germline): MNHNY, SVGAGI (reference sequence). The CDR3 runs to 15 residues. V gave up 0 bases and J gave up 7 bases, with 13 bases separating them.

In its sample, this clone was seen a few times. The chain has TRBV18 and TRBJ1-6; tentative D call: TRBD1 (5 bases). V was pared by 3 bases and J by 7 bases, with 13 bases between. Germline lookup yields CDR1 KGHSH and CDR2 LQKENI. This CDR3 comprises 15 residues. The CDR3 reads CASSPQGYGNSPLHF. The DNA for the CDR3 is TGTGCCAGCTCACCCCAGGGATATGGAAATTCACCCCTCCACTTT.

This clone has a single count. This rearrangement joins TRBV30 to TRBJ2-1; 7 bases are shared with TRBD1. The length of the CDR3 is 14 residues. The ends lost 3 bases at V and 4 bases at J; junction bases unmatched: 6. From germline, CDR1 is GTSNPN and CDR2 SVGIG (reference sequence). CDR3 DNA sequence: TGTGCCTGGAGGGCCCCGGACAGGTACAATGAGCAGTTCTTC. This codes for CAWRAPDRYNEQFF. Based on the CDR3 plus reference TRBV30 and TRBJ2-1, the full variable domain is SQTIHQWPATLVQPVGSPLSLECTVEGTSNPNLYWYRQAAGRGLQLLFYSVGIGQISSEVPQNLSASRPQDRQFILSSKKLLLSDSGFYLCAWRAPDRYNEQFFGPGTRLTVL.

The V call is TRBV28, the J call TRBJ2-7; 9 bases match TRBD1. The V segment lost 4 bases and the J segment 1 base; nucleotides outside the gene matches: 5. Germline CDR1 is MDHEN and CDR2 is SYDVKM. This CDR3 has 15 amino acids. CDR3 protein: CASSSPTGGSYEQYV. The DNA for the CDR3 is TGTGCCAGCAGTTCCCCGACAGGGGGATCCTACGAGCAGTACGTC.

This chain connects TRBV28 to TRBJ2-2; 8 bases align to TRBD1. The germline V gene has CDR1 MDHEN and CDR2 SYDVKM. V was pared by 6 bases and J by 0 bases, with 6 bases of the junction left unmatched. The CDR3 has 16 amino acids. CDR3 nucleotides: TGTGCCAGCAGGGGGGCGGACAGGGCGAACACCGGGGAGCTGTTTTTT. This sequence encodes CASRGADRANTGELFF.

The chain uses TRBV7-9 and TRBJ2-7; TRBD2 is a possible D gene (5 bases). The CDR3 is made up of 14 amino acids. Per the germline V gene, CDR1 is SEHNR and CDR2 is FQNEAQ (reference sequence). V lost 4 bases and J 0 bases, leaving 10 bases between the germline ends. CDR3 loop: CASSSGVGSYEQYV. CDR3 DNA sequence: TGTGCCAGCAGCTCCGGGGTGGGCTCCTACGAGCAGTACGTC.

This chain links TRBV18 with TRBJ2-7; maybe TRBD1 (6 bases). The CDR3 is 15 amino acids. From germline, CDR1 is KGHSH and CDR2 LQKENI. V shed 4 bases and J shed 4 bases, with 17 bases lying between them. This chain's CDR3 is CASSQTRQEIYEQYV. The DNA of the CDR3 is TGTGCCAGCTCACAGACCAGACAGGAAATATACGAGCAGTACGTC.

This chain uses TRBV7-2 with TRBJ2-5; no reliable D call. Trimming shortened V by 6 bases and J by 2 bases, and 13 bases separated the two germline ends. CDR3 length equals 14 residues. Germline loops: CDR1 SGHTA, CDR2 FQGNSA. As DNA, the CDR3 is TGTGCCAGCAGACCCGGACGTGCTCAAGAGACCCAGTACTTC. This encodes CASRPGRAQETQYF.

Only one count was recorded for this clone. The chain has TRBV19 and TRBJ2-4; D gene uncertain. CDR3 length: 13 amino acids. V lost 2 bases and J 7 bases, leaving 9 bases between the germline ends. CDR1 is LNHDA, CDR2 SQIVND, per germline (reference sequence). The CDR3 protein is CASSISQNNIQYF. The DNA of the CDR3 is TGTGCCAGTAGTATAAGCCAGAACAACATTCAGTACTTC.

The V and J genes are TRBV12-5 and TRBJ2-7, with TRBD1 identical over 7 bases. The germline V gene has CDR1 LGHNT and CDR2 FRNRAP. V lost 4 bases to trimming and J lost 4 bases; unmatched junction nucleotides: 7. The CDR3 consists of 14 residues. The DNA of the CDR3 is TGTGCTAGTGGTTGGACAGGAGATAATTACGAGCAGTACGTC. This codes for CASGWTGDNYEQYV.

The chain joins TRBV6-5 to TRBJ1-5, with 8 bases lining up with TRBD1. Germline CDR1 is MNHEY and CDR2 is SVGAGI. Trimming cost V 7 bases and J 3 bases; bases outside gene matches: 8. This CDR3 has 15 residues. The CDR3 coding sequence is TGTGCCAGCATGGCGGGACAGGCTTTCAATCAGCCCCAGCATTTT. Translation gives CASMAGQAFNQPQHF.

The chain is built from TRBV9 and TRBJ2-1, with TRBD1 identical over 9 bases. The CDR3 spans 16 residues. The germline CDR1 and CDR2 sequences are SGDLS and YYNGEE. V dropped 4 bases and J dropped 5; count of bases not matched to a gene: 10. The DNA for the CDR3 is TGTGCCAGCAGCCAAGCCGGGACAGGGATCAACAATGAGCAGTTCTTC. Amino acids: CASSQAGTGINNEQFF.

This chain links TRBV5-1 with TRBJ2-3, with 7 bases identical to TRBD1. The CDR3 is 13 amino acids. Germline CDR1 reads SGHRS; CDR2 reads YFSETQ. J was trimmed by 4 bases and V by 4 bases; bases with no gene match: 3. CDR3 loop: CASSPDRADTQYF. In nucleotides, the CDR3 is TGCGCCAGCAGCCCTGACAGGGCAGATACGCAGTATTTT.

The chain couples TRBV30 to TRBJ2-1, with D possibly TRBD1 on 5 matching bases. CDR1 GTSNPN and CDR2 SVGIG come from the germline V gene (reference sequence). The CDR3 runs 14 residues. The germline V and J ends were trimmed by 0 bases and 7 bases, with 13 bases remaining between them. Here the CDR3 DNA reads TGTGCCTGGAGTGTCTTGGGGCCGAGGAATGAGCAGTTCTTC. Translated: CAWSVLGPRNEQFF.

The J gene is TRBJ2-5, the V gene TRBV7-9; 8 positions match TRBD1. The CDR3 length is 17 residues. V lost 2 bases, J lost 3 bases, and 11 bases stayed unmatched. From germline, CDR1 is SEHNR and CDR2 FQNEAQ (reference sequence). CDR3 DNA sequence: TGTGCCAGCAGCTTATACGGACAGGGCTTACCTAAAGAGACCCAGTACTTC. It codes for CASSLYGQGLPKETQYF.

The chain combines TRBV19 with TRBJ1-1; D is possibly TRBD1 (5 bases). The CDR3 extends over 15 amino acids. V lost 11 bases and J lost 1, with 20 bases in between. Germline V lookup: CDR1 LNHDA, CDR2 SQIVND (reference sequence). CDR3 loop: CASSSPGLPNTEAFF. In DNA, the CDR3 is TGTGCCTCAAGTTCCCCGGGGCTACCGAACACTGAAGCTTTCTTT.

The J gene is TRBJ2-1, the V gene TRBV10-3, with 7 positions matching TRBD1. The CDR3 length is 16 residues. The V gene's germline CDR1 is ENHRY and CDR2 SYGVKD. V was pared by 4 bases and J by 0 bases, with 6 bases of the junction left unmatched. CDR3 region: CAISGQGVFSYNEQFF. CDR3 bases: TGTGCCATCAGTGGTCAGGGGGTTTTCTCCTACAATGAGCAGTTCTTC.